Below, one T cell receptor (beta chain) is given with its context. Its antigen is still unknown. With sequencing, the targeted depth ranged from 1 in 200,000 to 1 in 1 million T cells. Assay used: immunoSEQ multiplex PCR; TCRdb lists only in-frame clones, some missing. The sample lists approximately 84,000 clones; about 82% were seen once. This specimen comes from a study of cytotoxic CD8 clonotypes in ibrutinib-treated CLL. Study background: Partial responses numbered about 25 and complete responses 2; after a median about 74 months, about 14 stayed remitted and about twelve progressed.

Cryopreserved PBMCs provided 1.5 to 2 micrograms of genomic DNA for the TCR beta libraries. Findings and caveats of the study: Before falling back toward baseline at progression, clonality had risen at the time of ibrutinib response.

The CDR3 runs to 17 residues. Between the trimmed V and J ends, which lost 0 bases and 1 base, there was a span of 15 bases. Germline CDR1 ENHRY, CDR2 SYGVKD. This TCR derives from a human donor with chronic lymphocytic leukemia. The sample here was PBMCs, taken before ibrutinib treatment. The chain links TRBV10-3 to TRBJ1-1; D remains unclear. CDR3 sequence: CAISESRQTPKNTEAFF. CDR3 coding DNA: TGTGCCATCAGTGAGTCCCGGCAGACACCCAAGAACACTGAAGCTTTCTTT.